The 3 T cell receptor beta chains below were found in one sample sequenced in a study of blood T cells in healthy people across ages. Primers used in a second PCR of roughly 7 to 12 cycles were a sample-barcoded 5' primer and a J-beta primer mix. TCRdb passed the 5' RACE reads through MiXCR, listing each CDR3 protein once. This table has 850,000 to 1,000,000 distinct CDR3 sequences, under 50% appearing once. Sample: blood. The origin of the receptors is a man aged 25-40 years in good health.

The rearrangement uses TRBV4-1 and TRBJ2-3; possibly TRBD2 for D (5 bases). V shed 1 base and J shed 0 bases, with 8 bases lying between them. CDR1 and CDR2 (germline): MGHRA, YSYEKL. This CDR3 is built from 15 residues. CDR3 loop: CASSQVRTSTDTQYF. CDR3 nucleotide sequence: TGCGCCAGCAGCCAAGTTAGGACTAGCACAGATACGCAGTATTTT.

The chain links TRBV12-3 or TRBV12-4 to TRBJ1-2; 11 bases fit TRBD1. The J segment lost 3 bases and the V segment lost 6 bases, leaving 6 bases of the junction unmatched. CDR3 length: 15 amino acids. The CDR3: CASRRPGQGDYGYTF. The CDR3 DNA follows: TGTGCCAGCAGGCGGCCGGGACAGGGGGACTATGGCTACACCTTC.

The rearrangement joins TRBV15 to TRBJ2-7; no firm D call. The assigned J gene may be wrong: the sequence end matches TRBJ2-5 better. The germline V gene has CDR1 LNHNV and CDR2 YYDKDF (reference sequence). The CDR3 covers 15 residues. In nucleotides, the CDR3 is TGTGCCACCAGCAGAGTTCACGGTGGGCAAGAGACCCAGTACTTC. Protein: CATSRVHGGQETQYF.